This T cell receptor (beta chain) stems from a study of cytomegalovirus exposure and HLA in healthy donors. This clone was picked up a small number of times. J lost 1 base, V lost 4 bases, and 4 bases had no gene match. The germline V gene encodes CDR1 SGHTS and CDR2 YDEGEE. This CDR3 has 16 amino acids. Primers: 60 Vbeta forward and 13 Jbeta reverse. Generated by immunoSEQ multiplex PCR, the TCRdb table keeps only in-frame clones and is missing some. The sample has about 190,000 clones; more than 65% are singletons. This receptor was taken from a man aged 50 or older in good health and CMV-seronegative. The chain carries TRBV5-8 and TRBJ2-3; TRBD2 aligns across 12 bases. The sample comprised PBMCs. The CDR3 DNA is TGTGCCAGCAGCCTCCGGACTAGCGGGGGCACAGATACGCAGTATTTT. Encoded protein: CASSLRTSGGTDTQYF. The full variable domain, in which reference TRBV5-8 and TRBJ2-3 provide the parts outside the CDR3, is EAGVTQSPTHLIKTRGQQATLRCSPISGHTSVYWYQQALGLGLQFLLWYDEGEERNRGNFPPRFSGRQFPNYSSELNVNALELEDSALYLCASSLRTSGGTDTQYFGPGTRLTVL.